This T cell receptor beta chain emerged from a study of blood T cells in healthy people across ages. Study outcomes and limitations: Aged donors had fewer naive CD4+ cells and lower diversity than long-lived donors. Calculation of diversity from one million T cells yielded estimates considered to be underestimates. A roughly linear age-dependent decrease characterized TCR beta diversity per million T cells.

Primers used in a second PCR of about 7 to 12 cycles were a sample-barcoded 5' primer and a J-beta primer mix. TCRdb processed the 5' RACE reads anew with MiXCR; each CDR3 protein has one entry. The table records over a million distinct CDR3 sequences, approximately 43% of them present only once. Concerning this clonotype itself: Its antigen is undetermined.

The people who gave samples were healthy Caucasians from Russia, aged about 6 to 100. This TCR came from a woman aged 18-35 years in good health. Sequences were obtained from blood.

The CDR3 region is CASVDRLYNEQFF. In nucleotides, the CDR3 is TGTGCCAGCGTGGACAGGCTATACAATGAGCAGTTCTTC. The V gene is TRBV5-6, the J gene TRBJ2-1, with TRBD1 identical over 7 bases. Germline lookup yields CDR1 SGHDT and CDR2 YYEEEE. V shed 7 bases, J shed 4 bases, and the junction held 5 bases outside the gene matches. CDR3 size: 13 residues.